One sample yielded the 2 T cell receptor beta chains listed below, sequenced in a study of blood T cell repertoires in COVID-19. Sequencing used immunoSEQ multiplex PCR; TCRdb keeps in-frame clones, though not all of them. The sample holds 95,000 to 150,000 clones, around 81% seen once. Sequenced sample: peripheral blood. These receptors were taken from a man between 60 and 75 years old with acute or convalescent COVID-19.

This clone appeared a single time. The chain has TRBV18 and TRBJ1-5; D gene ambiguous. The V gene's germline CDR1 is KGHSH and CDR2 LQKENI. The CDR3 runs 14 residues. Trimming took 2 bases from V and 4 from J, leaving 9 bases between them. The CDR3 is CASSPSHTNQPQHF. CDR3 bases: TGTGCCAGCTCACCATCTCATACAAATCAGCCCCAGCATTTT.

The table lists this clone with many counts. The chain combines TRBV9 with TRBJ1-2; the D gene is possibly TRBD1 (5 bases). The CDR3 is 13 residues long. Germline V gives CDR1 SGDLS, CDR2 YYNGEE. Trimming pared 3 bases from V and 8 bases from J, leaving 14 bases between. CDR3 protein: CASSAGHSRGYTF. The CDR3 DNA reads as TGTGCCAGCAGCGCAGGACATTCGAGAGGCTACACCTTC.